This record looks at one T cell receptor beta chain sequence and its context. Its antigen target is currently unknown. No base quality information exists; no much larger clone differs at one position. This sample is drawn from a study of cytomegalovirus exposure and HLA in healthy donors listed by TCRdb under 2017. At the level of the whole study: According to an earlier analysis of 587 of the donors, some 180 million T cells yielded roughly 110 million unique TCR beta sequences and about 300 Gb of sequence data. An early release covering about 600 HLA-typed donors comprised about 320 gigabases of sequencing data and 65 million to 100 million unique TCR sequences. Of the roughly 400 genotyped donors, roughly 80% were placed in the genetic ancestry cluster associated with self-reported Caucasian donors. The aim of the study was to test whether cataloging public T cell receptors could identify signatures of past pathogen exposure. Using immunosequencing, the study profiled T cell repertoires from 640 or so subjects and related those repertoires to cytomegalovirus serostatus. Along with the approximately 700-subject first cohort, a separate validation cohort of around 110 different subjects was used. To predict cytomegalovirus infection status, the study combined high-throughput TCR immunosequencing, statistical association of individual TCRs with disease status, and machine learning. To study patterns of TCR occurrence, a later analysis re-analyzed previously published TCR beta repertoires from around 660 donors and added high-resolution HLA genotyping. In the later analysis, no new phenotypic data were used to find candidate immune exposures; instead, reliance was placed on TCR beta sequences and their occurrence across donors. To decide whether each TCR beta V gene segment behaved as functional or pseudogenic, an earlier analysis of some 600 of the donors relied on high-throughput TCR beta sequencing. Donor age, sex, ethnicity and CMV serostatus were compiled together with the repertoire data. Genome-wide SNP genotypes for about 60% of the 666 donors were used in a later genetic analysis, which treated that subset as a discovery cohort. Every repertoire in the discovery cohort had been generated on one and the same sequencing platform. HLA typing covered class I and class II loci at four-digit resolution. Typing coverage varied by locus: roughly 629-630 donors for A, B, C, DRB1 and DQB1; more than 500 for DQA1; over 600 for DPA1; 400 to 480 for DPB1. Because of strong linkage in the cohort, roughly 5 DR-DQ haplotypes were treated as single units for association and clustering. Across some 400 genotyped donors of the cohort, an average of roughly 200,000 unique TCR beta nucleotide sequences per donor were sequenced, and roughly 20% of those sequences were non-productive.

The library was generated by the immunoSEQ multiplex PCR assay. A mixture of 60 forward primers for TCR Vbeta segments and 13 reverse primers for TCR Jbeta segments was used in the multiplex PCR. The CDR3 region of rearranged TCR beta genes was amplified from genomic DNA by a multiplex PCR assay. The Illumina HiSeq System was used to sequence the amplified TCR beta libraries as 87-base-pair reads. The source study handled its data this way. Across the 500 to 750 repertoires, a later analysis counted tens of millions of unique TCR beta chains, around 11 million of which were shared by at least two donors. Raw reads were error-corrected and collapsed into unique sequences with a nearest-neighbor algorithm that merged closely related sequences to remove PCR and sequencing errors. To assign V, D and J gene segments, CDR3 sequences were aligned to IMGT reference sequences. For a sequence to be retained, a match of at least six nucleotides to both a V gene segment and a J gene segment was required. Rearrangements were called productive when the CDR3 lacked stop codons and stayed in frame with V and J; all others were non-productive. CDR3 was defined according to IMGT convention as the region running from the second conserved V-encoded cysteine to the conserved J-encoded phenylalanine. The earlier analysis of about 500 of the donors excluded sequences that lacked an unambiguous match to a single V gene segment. An earlier analysis of 450 to 650 of the donors called V segments functional above 56.7% productive rearrangements and segregating when the between-donor standard deviation exceeded 5%. To diagnose cytomegalovirus status from the catalog of TCR beta chain sequences, a statistical classification framework was built. A later analysis assigned V and J genes by comparing TCR nucleotide sequences with IMGT/GENE-DB human TR gene sequences. Using the TCRdist pipeline, a later analysis assigned CDR3 sequences along with most-parsimonious VDJ recombination scenarios. In a later analysis, each TCR beta chain was defined by its CDR3 amino acid sequence together with its V-gene family, and reads lacking a unique V-gene family were excluded. A later analysis removed 592 highly shared, low-generation-probability nucleotide sequences to deal with suspected cross-contamination and a sequencing artifact. For each public chain, a later analysis derived a clonal expansion index from normalized ranks of inferred template counts within each repertoire. Generation probabilities in a later analysis came from a VDJ recombination model fitted to out-of-frame rearrangements, and those results were checked against IGoR. In a later analysis, hypergeometric tests were used to score TCR-TCR, TCR-HLA and TCR-CMV co-occurrence, with a repertoire-size bias correction applied to TCR pairs. False discovery rates were estimated in a later analysis by permuting HLA or CMV assignments 20 times. In a later analysis, co-occurring TCRs were grouped using DBSCAN, and TCRdist sequence similarity was added for clustering within HLA-allele-positive subsets. For co-occurrence clustering, repertoires with fewer than 30,000 or more than 120,000 public chains were excluded, along with roughly 5 repertoires with anomalous nucleotide sharing. TCRdb limited this immuneACCESS table to in-frame rearrangements with V and J called. A share of clones is missing; checked studies link under half to unresolved V genes, and the rest is unexplained. V and J calls and clone size are those listed in that table; D and trimming were worked out from the DNA. Recorded for this sample are about 230,000 clones; around four fifths of them occurred a single time. The ten largest clones represent around 0.45% of the sample.

What the authors observed across the whole study: Most CMV-associated TCR beta chains appeared to be HLA-restricted in a later analysis, and the HLA associations seemed to be driven largely by CMV exposure. This cohort had only TCR beta chains sequenced, and the lack of alpha or paired-chain data limited which features could be detected. In a later analysis, HLA-associated TCR beta chains were found to be more clonally expanded and to have lower generation probabilities than equally common non-associated chains. In a later analysis, around 15,000 TCR beta sequences were associated with specific HLA alleles at a false discovery rate of 0.05. A group of highly shared sequence variants was considered likely to be a technical artifact of the sequencing pipeline. HLA typing was unavailable for some donors at each locus, so association tests used only the typed subset. Because counts were too low, more than 15 rarely observed V segments, including chromosome 9 orphons, were excluded from the earlier analysis of roughly 580 of the donors. A further reported finding was that TCR beta sequences accurately predicted the HLA-A and HLA-B alleles for most subjects in the first cohort. Most TCR sequences were seen in very few donors, while some public TCRs were found in many individuals. According to the authors, the approach could potentially be generalized to other disease states and immunological phenotypes. According to a later analysis, parvovirus B19, influenza, CMV and Epstein-Barr virus appeared linked to several top co-occurrence clusters. The classifier was reported to diagnose cytomegalovirus status with high specificity and sensitivity in both the original and validation cohorts. Assigning TCR associations to individual alleles was difficult when HLA alleles, especially DR and DQ, strongly co-occurred. Broadly in line with IMGT annotations, most TCR beta V segments showed up in productive rearrangements about 87% or about 30% of the time in an earlier analysis of around 550 of the donors. Linkage disequilibrium might explain the correlated functional status among segregating V segments, but an unknown experimental factor could not be ruled out. In the study, approximately 160 TCR beta chains were listed as associated with cytomegalovirus. In a later genetic analysis, fewer N-insertions in productive TCRs were reported among donors in an Asian-associated ancestry cluster than the roughly 670-donor mean. A later analysis found that TCR association rates varied across HLA loci, with DRB1 alleles showing the most associated TCRs and HLA-C alleles the fewest. For the cohort, immune exposure information was limited to CMV serostatus. Sequencing depth was assumed to be roughly uniform across donors in the presence/absence analyses, though that assumption may not hold. A few of the identified cytomegalovirus-associated TCR beta chains were confirmed in vitro to be specific for cytomegalovirus antigens. An association between a missense DCLRE1C variant and V-gene and J-gene trimming of TCR beta chains was found in a later genetic analysis and replicated in an independent cohort.

The cohort was made up of 666 healthy bone marrow donors. At the time of sampling, all cohort members were nominally healthy, though unrecorded immune exposures were likely present. The donor tested CMV seronegative, placing the donor among the 350 or so seronegative members of the cohort. A peripheral blood sample was collected from each donor, and TCR beta sequencing was performed on peripheral blood mononuclear cells. The Qiagen DNeasy Blood Extraction Kit was used to extract genomic DNA from the blood cell samples. This receptor was identified in a boy aged 5-17 years in good health and CMV-seronegative. Sequenced sample: PBMCs.

The CDR3 region reads CASSGTGGYTEAFF. The nucleotides are TGTGCCAGCAGTGGGACAGGGGGATACACTGAAGCTTTCTTT. The rearranged segments are TRBV2 and TRBJ1-1, with 10 bases matching TRBD1. The germline V gene provides CDR1 SNHLY and CDR2 FYNNEI. From the cysteine through the phenylalanine, the CDR3 covers 14 amino acids. The read is trimmed to its CDR3 DNA, 42 bases read in frame from base 1. V ends up 4 bases short and J 3 bases short, with an unmatched junction base count of 2.